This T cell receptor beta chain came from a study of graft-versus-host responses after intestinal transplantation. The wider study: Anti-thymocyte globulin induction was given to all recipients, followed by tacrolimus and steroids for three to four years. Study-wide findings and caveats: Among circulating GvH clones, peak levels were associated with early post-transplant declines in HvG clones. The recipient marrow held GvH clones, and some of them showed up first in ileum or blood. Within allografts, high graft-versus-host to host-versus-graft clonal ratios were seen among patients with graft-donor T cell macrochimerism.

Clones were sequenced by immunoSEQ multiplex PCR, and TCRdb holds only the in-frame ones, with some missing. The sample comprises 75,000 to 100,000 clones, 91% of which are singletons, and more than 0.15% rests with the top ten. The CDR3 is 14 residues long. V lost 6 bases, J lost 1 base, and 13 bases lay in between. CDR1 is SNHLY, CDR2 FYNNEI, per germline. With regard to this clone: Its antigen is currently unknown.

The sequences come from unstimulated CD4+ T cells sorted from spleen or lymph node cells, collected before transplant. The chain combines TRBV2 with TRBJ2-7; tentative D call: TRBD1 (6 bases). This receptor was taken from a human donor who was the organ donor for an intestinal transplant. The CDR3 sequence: CASRAWGTSYEQYF. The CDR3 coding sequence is TGTGCCAGCAGGGCGTGGGGGACATCCTACGAGCAGTACTTC.